These 4 T cell receptor beta chains were all obtained from the same sample, sequenced in a study of metastatic and nonmetastatic thyroid tumors. All patients reached thyroid surgery having received no treatment beforehand. TCRdb re-called clones from the PCR reads using MiXCR. The sample consists of fewer than 35,000 clones, 15% to 20% of them appearing once. Sequencing was performed on blood. The receptors shown here come from a female donor with papillary thyroid cancer or a benign thyroid nodule (not recorded which). Some clones in this sample may be carry-over from other donors' samples.

The sample holds a few counts of this clone. No conserved phenylalanine or tryptophan ends this CDR3, so it is likely a read error. This chain joins TRBV12-3 or TRBV12-4 and TRBJ1-2, with D possibly being TRBD1 (5 bases). The CDR3 runs to 15 residues. The CDR3 nucleotides are TGTGCCAGCAGTTTAGAAGGGACCGTAAACTATTGCTACACCATC. This encodes CASSLEGTVNYCYTI.

This clone was seen at least ten times. This chain joins TRBV6-1 and TRBJ2-1; no clear D. V lost 5 bases and J lost 8, with 16 bases in between. Germline values: CDR1 MNHNS, CDR2 SASEGT. CDR3 length: 14 amino acids. For the CDR3, the DNA is TGTGCCAGCAGTTGGGCGGAGCTAAGCGATGAGCAGTTCTTC. Translated, it gives CASSWAELSDEQFF.

The genes are TRBV30 and TRBJ2-1; D possibly matches TRBD1 or TRBD2 (5 bases each). V was shortened by 3 bases and J by 8 bases, with 23 bases between the two germline ends. Germline-derived CDR1 and CDR2 are GTSNPN and SVGIG (reference sequence). The CDR3 has 16 amino acids. CDR3 sequence: CAWSPWRSGGADEQFF. CDR3 nucleotides: TGTGCCTGGAGCCCATGGCGCAGCGGTGGGGCAGATGAGCAGTTCTTC.

This clone was recorded many times. The genes are TRBV7-2 and TRBJ2-7; D may be TRBD1 (6 bases). CDR3 length: 15 residues. Between the trimmed V and J ends, which lost 2 bases and 2 bases, there was a span of 13 bases. Germline values: CDR1 SGHTA, CDR2 FQGNSA. The CDR3, as DNA: TGTGCCAGCAGCTTATTCCAGGGGCCCCCCTACGAGCAGTACTTC. The encoded protein is CASSLFQGPPYEQYF.